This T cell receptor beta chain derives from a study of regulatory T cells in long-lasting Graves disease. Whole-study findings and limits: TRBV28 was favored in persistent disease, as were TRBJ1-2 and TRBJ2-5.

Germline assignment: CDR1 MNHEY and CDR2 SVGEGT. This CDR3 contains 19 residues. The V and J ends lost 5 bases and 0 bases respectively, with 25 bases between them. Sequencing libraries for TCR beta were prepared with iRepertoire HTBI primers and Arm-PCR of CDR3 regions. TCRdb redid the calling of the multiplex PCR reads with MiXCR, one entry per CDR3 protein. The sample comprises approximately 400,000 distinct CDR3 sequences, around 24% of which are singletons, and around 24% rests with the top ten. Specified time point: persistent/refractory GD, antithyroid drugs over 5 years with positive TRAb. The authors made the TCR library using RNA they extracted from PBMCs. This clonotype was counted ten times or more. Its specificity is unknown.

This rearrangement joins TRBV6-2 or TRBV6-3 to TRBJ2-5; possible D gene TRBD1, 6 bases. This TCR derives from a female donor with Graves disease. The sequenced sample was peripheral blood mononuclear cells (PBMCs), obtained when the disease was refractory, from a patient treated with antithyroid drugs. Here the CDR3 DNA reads TGTGCCAGCAGTACGATTGAAAGACCGGGGCAGGGGTACCAAGAGACCCAGTACTTC. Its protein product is CASSTIERPGQGYQETQYF.